This note documents a single TCR beta chain sequence. Its antigen remains unknown. This sample stems from a study of a mutant IDH1 vaccine in newly diagnosed glioma. Study-level background: Beforehand, treatment had been radiotherapy, temozolomide, or both; the majority received both.

Findings and limits, study-wide: Any relationship between pseudoprogression and changes in top peripheral T cell clonotypes seemed absent. Roughly 93% of patients showed vaccine-induced immune responses across multiple MHC alleles.

The CDR3 is 14 amino acids. Germline CDR1 is KGHSH and CDR2 is LQKENI. V was cut by 6 bases and J by 2 bases, with 11 bases left in between. Indicated time point: baseline, week 1 (first vaccination visit). This sample's treatment: pre-vaccination baseline after standard-of-care therapy. Donors' newly diagnosed IDH1-mutant WHO grade 3 or 4 astrocytomas lacked nuclear ATRX. This table comes from immunoSEQ multiplex PCR, and its TCRdb copy is limited to in-frame clones, with some not included. The data show 68,000 or so clones, 60% to 85% seen once. The chain is built from TRBV18 and TRBJ1-3, with a weak D call TRBD1 (6 bases). Material: PBMCs, obtained from a glioma patient treated with radiotherapy, temozolomide or both. The source of this sequence is a man between 50 and 59 years old with glioma. CDR3 protein: CASSADRAGNTIYF. DNA for the CDR3: TGTGCCAGCTCGGCGGACAGAGCTGGAAACACCATATATTTT.